A single sample gave rise to the 23 T cell receptor beta chains below, sequenced in a study of T cell responses to AZD1222 COVID-19 vaccine. Repertoires were generated with immunoSEQ multiplex PCR, while TCRdb's copy carries only in-frame clones and drops some. This table has about 60,000 clones, around 83% appearing once. The source material was peripheral blood, sampled on day 0 of MenACWY control vaccination. Every receptor here comes from an adult in good health.

In this sample, this clone turned up a few times. The sample has other DNA sequences that encode this CDR3 too. The chain couples TRBV6-5 to TRBJ2-5, with D tentatively TRBD1 or TRBD2 (6 bases each). The germline V and J ends were trimmed by 6 bases and 2 bases, with 10 bases remaining between them. The CDR3 is made up of 13 amino acids. The germline V gene encodes CDR1 MNHEY and CDR2 SVGAGI. The CDR3 region has the DNA TGTGCCAGCAGCCGGGGGCAGCAAGAGACCCAGTACTTC. Translation: CASSRGQQETQYF.

The chain joins TRBV7-3 to TRBJ1-6; D gene ambiguous. The CDR3 runs 14 residues. V was trimmed by 4 bases and J by 0 bases, leaving 4 bases between them. The germline V gene has CDR1 SGHTA and CDR2 FQGTGA. CDR3 amino acids: CASSSNSYNSPLHF. CDR3 coding DNA: TGTGCCAGCAGCTCAAACTCCTATAATTCACCCCTCCACTTT.

The rearrangement joins TRBV11-3 to TRBJ2-7; weak D call: TRBD1 (5 bases). Trimming shortened V by 3 bases and J by 1 base, and 10 bases separated the two germline ends. CDR3 length: 14 amino acids. Germline assignment: CDR1 SGHNT and CDR2 YENEEA. The CDR3 DNA follows: TGTGCCAGCAGCTTTCGGGCAGGGTCCTACGAGCAGTACTTC. This translates into CASSFRAGSYEQYF.

This chain joins TRBV4-2 and TRBJ2-1; 9 bases are shared with TRBD2. This CDR3 is 16 amino acids long. Losses at the gene ends were 0 bases for V and 6 bases for J; bases not matched to a gene: 6. Germline CDR1 LGHNA, CDR2 YNFKEQ. The CDR3 spells CASSQERSGSVNEQFF. DNA of the CDR3: TGTGCCAGCAGCCAAGAACGTAGCGGGAGCGTCAATGAGCAGTTCTTC.

V usage is TRBV19 and J usage is TRBJ2-2; 8 nucleotides align to TRBD1. This CDR3 spans 14 amino acids. Germline trimming cut 3 bases from V and 5 bases from J; bases unmatched to any gene: 2. CDR1 is LNHDA and CDR2 is SQIVND in the germline V gene (reference sequence). The CDR3 region has the DNA TGTGCCAGTAGTATCAGGGGGCAGACCGGGGAGCTGTTTTTT. Residues: CASSIRGQTGELFF.

This clone was counted a single time. This sequence joins TRBV7-9 and TRBJ2-2; D ambiguous. Deletions cut 1 base from V and 6 bases from J, with 6 bases between. The CDR3 covers 13 residues. Germline assignment: CDR1 SEHNR and CDR2 FQNEAQ (reference sequence). The CDR3 is CASSLGIPGELFF. The CDR3 DNA reads TGTGCCAGCAGCTTAGGAATTCCCGGGGAGCTGTTTTTT.

This clone occurred once. V is TRBV19 and J is TRBJ2-1, with D hard to call. Germline V gene sequence: CDR1 LNHDA, CDR2 SQIVND (reference sequence). The CDR3 is 15 residues long. The V and J ends lost 0 bases and 10 bases respectively, with 16 bases between them. CDR3 residues: CASSIDSALTREQFF. The CDR3 DNA sequence: TGTGCCAGTAGTATAGATTCAGCCTTAACACGGGAGCAGTTCTTC.

In DNA form, the CDR3 reads TGTGCCAGCAAGTGGCGGCGTGAAGGGGCTGAAGCTTTCTTT. Protein: CASKWRREGAEAFF. V gene TRBV28 combines with J gene TRBJ1-1, with D tentatively TRBD1 (5 bases). Germline values: CDR1 MDHEN, CDR2 SYDVKM. V was pared by 7 bases and J by 6 bases, with 18 bases between. The CDR3 extends over 14 amino acids.

The chain employs TRBV11-2 and TRBJ1-3; a possible D gene is TRBD1 (5 bases). V was trimmed by 1 base and J by 4 bases, leaving 17 bases between them. Looked up from germline, CDR1 is SGHAT and CDR2 is FQNNGV. The CDR3 consists of 17 residues. CDR3 sequence (DNA): TGTGCCAGCAGCTTAGCCCCCGCGGGGGGACGCGGAAACACCATATATTTT. Its protein product is CASSLAPAGGRGNTIYF.

CDR3 nucleotides: TGTGCCAGCAGCCTGGGATACAGGGGCGCAGGCACTGAAGCTTTCTTT. Its translation: CASSLGYRGAGTEAFF. V usage is TRBV3-1 (or the pseudogene TRBV3-2) and J usage is TRBJ1-1; 7 bases are shared with TRBD1. This CDR3 has 16 amino acids. Per germline, CDR1 LGHDT and CDR2 YNNKEL (reference sequence). J lost 4 bases, V lost 4 bases, and 12 bases had no gene match.

The chain combines TRBV4-2 with TRBJ2-6, with TRBD2 matching over 8 bases. CDR3 size: 17 residues. V was pared by 1 base and J by 3 bases, with 5 bases of the junction left unmatched. CDR1 and CDR2 (germline): LGHNA, YNFKEQ. For the CDR3, the DNA is TGTGCCAGCAGCCAAGGGTTTAGCGGGAATGGGGCCAACGTCCTGACTTTC. This sequence encodes CASSQGFSGNGANVLTF.

The chain has TRBV4-1 and TRBJ2-5, with D maybe TRBD1 (6 bases). Trimming left V 3 bases short and J 0 bases short, with 11 bases between. Germline V gene data show CDR1 as MGHRA and CDR2 as YSYEKL. CDR3 length equals 15 residues. The CDR3 DNA follows: TGCGCCAGCAGCCAGAACAGGGTAGACCAAGAGACCCAGTACTTC. Its protein product is CASSQNRVDQETQYF.

The J gene is TRBJ2-7, the V gene TRBV11-2; 11 positions agree with TRBD2. Germline V CDR1 and CDR2: SGHAT, FQNNGV. The CDR3 is 15 amino acids. The junction had 7 bases not matched to a gene; V was cut back by 6 bases and J by 3 bases. CDR3 region: CASRRIAGGFYEQYF. Written as DNA, the CDR3 is TGTGCCAGCAGACGGATAGCGGGAGGGTTCTACGAGCAGTACTTC. Full variable domain (remainder filled in from reference TRBV11-2 and TRBJ2-7): EAGVAQSPRYKIIEKRQSVAFWCNPISGHATLYWYQQILGQGPKLLIQFQNNGVVDDSQLPKDRFSAERLKGVDSTLKIQPAKLEDSAVYLCASRRIAGGFYEQYFGPGTRLTVT.

This chain links TRBV28 with TRBJ2-7; TRBD2 aligns across 11 bases. This CDR3 has 15 amino acids. After removal of 5 bases from V and 3 bases from J, the junction contained 6 bases not matched to a gene. CDR1 MDHEN and CDR2 SYDVKM come from the germline V gene. CDR3 DNA: TGTGCCAGCAGTCCACTAGCGGGAGCTGGCTACGAGCAGTACTTC. Translation gives CASSPLAGAGYEQYF.

This chain connects TRBV27 to TRBJ1-5, with D tentatively TRBD1 (6 bases). CDR1 is MNHEY, CDR2 SMNVEV, per germline (reference sequence). V shed 7 bases and J shed 0 bases, with 10 bases lying between them. There are 14 residues in the CDR3. The CDR3 nucleotides read TGTGCCAGCACGCAGACAGGTAGCAATCAGCCCCAGCATTTT. Translation: CASTQTGSNQPQHF.

The chain has TRBV28 and TRBJ2-6; TRBD1 agrees at 8 bases. This CDR3 has 15 amino acids. With 5 bases clipped from V and 3 bases from J, the junction kept 3 bases outside the gene matches. CDR1 MDHEN and CDR2 SYDVKM come from the germline V gene. The CDR3 reads CASSMTGVGANVLTF. The CDR3 DNA sequence: TGTGCCAGCAGTATGACAGGGGTTGGGGCCAACGTCCTGACTTTC.

The rearrangement joins TRBV6-5 to TRBJ1-3; perhaps TRBD1 as D (6 bases). The CDR3 covers 14 residues. Trimming removed 5 bases from V and 3 bases from J, with 11 bases in between. Germline-derived CDR1 and CDR2 are MNHEY and SVGAGI. Here the CDR3 DNA reads TGTGCCAGCAGTACCGGGGGACATGGAAACACCATATATTTT. Translation: CASSTGGHGNTIYF.

The rearrangement links TRBV5-1 to TRBJ1-1; no clear D. Trimming took 0 bases from V and 5 from J, leaving 8 bases between them. The germline CDR1 and CDR2 sequences are SGHRS and YFSETQ. The CDR3 contains 13 residues. The CDR3 nucleotides read TGCGCCAGCAGCTTGGGGACGGAGACTGAAGCTTTCTTT. This gives the protein CASSLGTETEAFF.

The V and J genes are TRBV10-3 and TRBJ2-5; tentatively, D is TRBD1 (5 bases). Per the germline V gene, CDR1 is ENHRY and CDR2 is SYGVKD. This CDR3 has 15 residues. V gave up 0 bases and J gave up 2 bases, with 10 bases separating them. In DNA form, the CDR3 reads TGTGCCATCAGTGAGTCGACAGACAGTCAAGAGACCCAGTACTTC. Translating it yields CAISESTDSQETQYF.

V is TRBV29-1 and J is TRBJ2-7; D ambiguous. Trimming pared 6 bases from V and 3 bases from J, leaving 6 bases between. The CDR3 length is 10 residues. Germline loops: CDR1 SQVTM, CDR2 ANQGSEA. The CDR3 region is CSVRDYEQYF. In nucleotides, the CDR3 is TGCAGCGTCCGAGACTACGAGCAGTACTTC.

This clone has just one count. This chain links TRBV6-5 with TRBJ1-2, with 7 positions matching TRBD1. Germline CDR1 and CDR2: MNHEY and SVGAGI. The length of the CDR3 is 15 residues. Germline trimming cut 8 bases from V and 1 base from J; bases unmatched to any gene: 10. The CDR3 DNA reads TGTGCCAGCGCCCGCGACAGGGATTTTAACTATGGCTACACCTTC. This encodes CASARDRDFNYGYTF.

The chain carries TRBV10-3 and TRBJ2-3; D ambiguous. V lost 6 bases, J lost 3 bases, and 7 bases lay in between. The CDR3 consists of 12 residues. Germline loops: CDR1 ENHRY, CDR2 SYGVKD. CDR3 in amino acids: CAIRTLTDTQYF. CDR3 in DNA: TGTGCCATCAGGACCTTAACAGATACGCAGTATTTT.

The chain carries TRBV30 and TRBJ2-5; TRBD1 might be the D (6 bases). Germline V CDR1 and CDR2: GTSNPN, SVGIG (reference sequence). V lost 5 bases and J 1 base, leaving 11 bases between the germline ends. The CDR3 has 13 residues. The chain's CDR3 is CAWLQGIQETQYF. The CDR3 nucleotides are TGTGCCTGGTTGCAGGGGATCCAAGAGACCCAGTACTTC.